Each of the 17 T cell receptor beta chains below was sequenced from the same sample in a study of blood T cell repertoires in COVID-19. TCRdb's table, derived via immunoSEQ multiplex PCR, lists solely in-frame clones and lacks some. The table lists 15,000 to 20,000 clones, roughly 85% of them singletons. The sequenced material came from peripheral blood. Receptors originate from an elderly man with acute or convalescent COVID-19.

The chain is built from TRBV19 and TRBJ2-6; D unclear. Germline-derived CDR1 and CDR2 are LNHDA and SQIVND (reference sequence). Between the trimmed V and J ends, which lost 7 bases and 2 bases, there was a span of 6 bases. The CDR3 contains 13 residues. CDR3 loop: CASISPGANVLTF. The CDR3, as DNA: TGTGCCAGTATCTCTCCTGGGGCCAACGTCCTGACTTTC.

CDR3: CASRNQGVNGYTF. For the CDR3, the DNA is TGTGCCAGCAGGAACCAGGGGGTGAATGGCTACACCTTC. V gene TRBV6-5 combines with J gene TRBJ1-2; 7 bases map to TRBD1. Germline-derived CDR1 and CDR2 are MNHEY and SVGAGI. The CDR3 covers 13 residues. Trimming removed 6 bases from V and 6 bases from J; junction bases left unmatched: 7.

The CDR3 is CASSYKGQVGGYGYTF. CDR3 nucleotide sequence: TGTGCCAGCAGTTATAAGGGACAGGTCGGAGGCTATGGCTACACCTTC. This chain joins TRBV6-5 and TRBJ1-2; 8 bases fit TRBD1. V was clipped by 3 bases and J by 4 bases; unmatched bases: 10. The germline gives CDR1 MNHEY, CDR2 SVGAGI. The CDR3 contains 16 residues.

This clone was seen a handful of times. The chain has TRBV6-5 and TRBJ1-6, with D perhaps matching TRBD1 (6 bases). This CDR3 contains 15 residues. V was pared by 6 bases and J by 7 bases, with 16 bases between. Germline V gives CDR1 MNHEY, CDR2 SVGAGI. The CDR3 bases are TGTGCCAGCAGATTCACAGGGTCAGGGAATTCACCCCTCCACTTT. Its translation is CASRFTGSGNSPLHF.

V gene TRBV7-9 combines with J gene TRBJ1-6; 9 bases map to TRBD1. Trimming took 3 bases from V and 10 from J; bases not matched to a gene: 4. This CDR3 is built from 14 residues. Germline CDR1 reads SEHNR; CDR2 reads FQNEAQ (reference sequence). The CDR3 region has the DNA TGTGCCAGCAGCTTGCCGGGACAGGGCTCACCCCTCCACTTT. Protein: CASSLPGQGSPLHF.

The CDR3 sequence: CASSLWQNTEAFF. For the CDR3, the DNA is TGTGCCAGCAGTTTATGGCAGAACACTGAAGCTTTCTTT. The chain employs TRBV12-3 or TRBV12-4 and TRBJ1-1; D unclear. The CDR3 contains 13 residues. V shed 2 bases and J shed 1 base, with 5 bases lying between them.

The CDR3 DNA reads TGTGCCAGCAGCGAGAGGGGACAGGGGGTCTCTGGAAACACCATATATTTT. Translated, it gives CASSERGQGVSGNTIYF. This chain joins TRBV9 and TRBJ1-3; 11 bases line up with TRBD1. The CDR3 is 17 amino acids. V was clipped by 3 bases and J by 0 bases; unmatched bases: 5. CDR1 and CDR2 from the germline V gene are SGDLS and YYNGEE.

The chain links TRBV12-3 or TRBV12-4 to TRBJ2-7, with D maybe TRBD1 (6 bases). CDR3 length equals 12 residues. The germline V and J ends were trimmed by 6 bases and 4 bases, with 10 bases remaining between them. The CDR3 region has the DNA TGTGCCAGCAGCCTAAGGGGGTACGAGCAGTACTTC. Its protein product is CASSLRGYEQYF.

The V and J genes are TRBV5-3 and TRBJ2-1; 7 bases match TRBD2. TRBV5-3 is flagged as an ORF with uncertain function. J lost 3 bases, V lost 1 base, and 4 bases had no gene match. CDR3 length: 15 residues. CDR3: CARSLIRGVYNEQFF. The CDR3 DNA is TGTGCCAGAAGCTTGATACGGGGGGTCTACAATGAGCAGTTCTTC.

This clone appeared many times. CDR3 in amino acids: CASTPLGALNTEAFF. CDR3 nucleotide sequence: TGCGCCAGCACCCCTCTCGGAGCCTTGAACACTGAAGCTTTCTTT. V gene TRBV5-1 combines with J gene TRBJ1-1; D unresolved. CDR1 and CDR2 (germline): SGHRS, YFSETQ. There are 15 residues in the CDR3. With 6 bases removed from V and 0 bases from J, the gap between germline ends came to 15 bases.

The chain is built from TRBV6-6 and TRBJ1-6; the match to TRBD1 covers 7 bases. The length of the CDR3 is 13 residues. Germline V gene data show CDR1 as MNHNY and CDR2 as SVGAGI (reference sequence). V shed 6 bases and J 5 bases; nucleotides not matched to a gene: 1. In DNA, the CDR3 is TGTGCCAGCAGAGGGACAGATAATTCACCCCTCCACTTT. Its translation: CASRGTDNSPLHF.

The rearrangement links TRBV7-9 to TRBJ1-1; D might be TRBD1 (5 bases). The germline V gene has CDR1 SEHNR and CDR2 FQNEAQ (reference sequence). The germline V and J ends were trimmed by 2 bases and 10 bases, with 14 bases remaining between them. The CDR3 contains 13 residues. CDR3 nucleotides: TGTGCCAGCAGCTTATCGGGGGTGGGGTTAGCTTTCTTT. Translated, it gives CASSLSGVGLAFF.

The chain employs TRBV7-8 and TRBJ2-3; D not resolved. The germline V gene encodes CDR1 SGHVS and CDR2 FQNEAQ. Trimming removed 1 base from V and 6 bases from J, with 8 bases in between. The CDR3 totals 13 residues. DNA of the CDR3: TGTGCCAGCAGCTTAGATACCGAGGATACGCAGTATTTT. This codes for CASSLDTEDTQYF.

The CDR3, as DNA: TGTGCCAGCAGCTGGGGACAGGTCACAGATACGCAGTATTTT. It specifies CASSWGQVTDTQYF. The J gene is TRBJ2-3, the V gene TRBV5-5; 8 nucleotides match TRBD1. The CDR3 length is 14 residues. Per the germline V gene, CDR1 is SGHKS and CDR2 is YYEKEE (reference sequence). Trimming cost V 3 bases and J 2 bases; bases outside gene matches: 2.

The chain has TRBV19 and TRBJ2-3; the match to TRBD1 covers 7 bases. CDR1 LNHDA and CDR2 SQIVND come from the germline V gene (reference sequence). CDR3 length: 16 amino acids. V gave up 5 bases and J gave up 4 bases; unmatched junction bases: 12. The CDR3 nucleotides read TGTGCCAGTAGTGTCAGAACAGGGGTCGCGGCAGATACGCAGTATTTT. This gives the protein CASSVRTGVAADTQYF. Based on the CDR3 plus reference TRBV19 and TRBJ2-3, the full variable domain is DGGITQSPKYLFRKEGQNVTLSCEQNLNHDAMYWYRQDPGQGLRLIYYSQIVNDFQKGDIAEGYSVSREKKESFPLTVTSAQKNPTAFYLCASSVRTGVAADTQYFGPGTRLTVL.

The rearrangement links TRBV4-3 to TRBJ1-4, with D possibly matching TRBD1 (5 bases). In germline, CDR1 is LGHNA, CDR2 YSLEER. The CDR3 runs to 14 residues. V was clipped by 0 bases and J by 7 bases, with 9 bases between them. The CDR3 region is CASSQDRGPEKLFF. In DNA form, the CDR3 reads TGCGCCAGCAGCCAAGATAGGGGCCCTGAAAAACTGTTTTTT.

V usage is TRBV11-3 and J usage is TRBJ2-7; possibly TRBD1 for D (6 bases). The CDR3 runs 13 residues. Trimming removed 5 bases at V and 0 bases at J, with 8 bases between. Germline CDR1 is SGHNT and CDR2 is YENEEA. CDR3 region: CASSQGSSYEQYF. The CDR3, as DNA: TGTGCCAGCAGCCAGGGGAGCTCCTACGAGCAGTACTTC.